A single sample gave rise to the 24 T cell receptor beta chains below, sequenced in a study of T cell responses to AZD1222 COVID-19 vaccine. Assay used: immunoSEQ multiplex PCR; TCRdb lists only in-frame clones, some missing. Here the sample spans more than 65,000 clones, 80% to 90% being singletons. Material: peripheral blood, obtained on day 0 of AZD1222 vaccination. The receptors shown here come from an adult in good health.

This chain joins TRBV30 and TRBJ2-7; D may be TRBD2 (5 bases). The V and J ends lost 3 bases and 7 bases respectively, with 13 bases between them. This CDR3 has 12 amino acids. Germline CDR1 GTSNPN, CDR2 SVGIG (reference sequence). The CDR3 is CAWSPGMGEQYF. The DNA of the CDR3 is TGTGCCTGGAGCCCGGGGATGGGGGAGCAGTACTTC.

This rearrangement joins TRBV6-5 to TRBJ1-2, with 10 bases matching TRBD1. Unmatched junction bases numbered 6, after V lost 5 bases and J lost 3 bases. The V gene's germline CDR1 is MNHEY and CDR2 SVGAGI. The CDR3 runs to 15 residues. Here the CDR3 reads CASSRTGTGDYGYTF. The CDR3 DNA reads as TGTGCCAGCAGTCGGACCGGGACAGGGGACTATGGCTACACCTTC.

This chain joins TRBV24-1 and TRBJ2-2; 7 bases are shared with TRBD2. This CDR3 comprises 17 residues. The V gene's germline CDR1 is KGHDR and CDR2 SFDVKD. V lost 3 bases and J lost 1; bases outside the gene matches: 7. DNA of the CDR3: TGTGCCACCAGTGATCACCCTAGCGGCAGGAACACCGGGGAGCTGTTTTTT. As protein: CATSDHPSGRNTGELFF.

The chain combines TRBV28 with TRBJ1-1; D gene uncertain. This CDR3 comprises 12 residues. Germline V gene lookup returns CDR1 MDHEN and CDR2 SYDVKM. V shed 2 bases and J shed 6 bases, with 7 bases lying between them. The CDR3 sequence is CASSLVAAEAFF. The DNA of the CDR3 is TGTGCCAGCAGTTTAGTGGCTGCTGAAGCTTTCTTT.

J is TRBJ1-6 and V is TRBV19; 8 bases map to TRBD1. Germline V gene sequence: CDR1 LNHDA, CDR2 SQIVND (reference sequence). The CDR3 covers 14 residues. After removal of 4 bases from V and 9 bases from J, the junction contained 5 bases not matched to a gene. In nucleotides, the CDR3 is TGTGCCAGTAGTACCGGACAGGGTGTTTCACCCCTCCACTTT. This sequence encodes CASSTGQGVSPLHF. The full variable domain, rest sourced from reference TRBV19 and TRBJ1-6, is DGGITQSPKYLFRKEGQNVTLSCEQNLNHDAMYWYRQDPGQGLRLIYYSQIVNDFQKGDIAEGYSVSREKKESFPLTVTSAQKNPTAFYLCASSTGQGVSPLHFGNGTRLTVT.

The chain is built from TRBV5-1 and TRBJ2-3; D may be TRBD1 or TRBD2 (6 bases each). Germline V lookup: CDR1 SGHRS, CDR2 YFSETQ. V dropped 4 bases and J dropped 1 base, with 16 bases sitting between them. The CDR3 sequence is 16 residues long. This CDR3 reads CASSPSRGRGTDTQYF. CDR3 DNA: TGCGCCAGCAGCCCCTCCCGGGGGCGCGGCACAGATACGCAGTATTTT. The full variable domain, rest sourced from reference TRBV5-1 and TRBJ2-3, is KAGVTQTPRYLIKTRGQQVTLSCSPISGHRSVSWYQQTPGQGLQFLFEYFSETQRNKGNFPGRFSGRQFSNSRSEMNVSTLELGDSALYLCASSPSRGRGTDTQYFGPGTRLTVL.

The chain carries TRBV6-6 and TRBJ1-1, with a weak D call TRBD1 (5 bases). In germline, CDR1 is MNHNY, CDR2 SVGAGI (reference sequence). V lost 2 bases and J 1 base, leaving 11 bases between the germline ends. The length of the CDR3 is 15 residues. The CDR3 spells CASSYLTTANTEAFF. CDR3 DNA: TGTGCCAGCAGTTACCTCACGACAGCGAACACTGAAGCTTTCTTT.

V is TRBV9 and J is TRBJ2-2, with a tentative D call TRBD2 (5 bases). Germline values: CDR1 SGDLS, CDR2 YYNGEE. There are 16 residues in the CDR3. With 0 bases removed from V and 4 bases from J, the gap between germline ends came to 13 bases. For the CDR3, the DNA is TGTGCCAGCAGCGTAGAGCAAGGGAGCGGCACCGGGGAGCTGTTTTTT. This encodes CASSVEQGSGTGELFF.

This sequence joins TRBV11-3 and TRBJ1-1; D ambiguous. Germline CDR1 SGHNT, CDR2 YENEEA. Deletions cut 4 bases from V and 1 base from J, with 7 bases between. The CDR3 is made up of 13 amino acids. CDR3 sequence: CASSSSPNTEAFF. DNA of the CDR3: TGTGCCAGCAGCTCTTCACCGAACACTGAAGCTTTCTTT.

The V and J genes are TRBV10-1 and TRBJ2-3, with D uncertain. This CDR3 comprises 15 residues. Germline V lookup: CDR1 WNHNN, CDR2 SYGVQD (reference sequence). Trimming removed 0 bases from V and 1 base from J, with 8 bases in between. The chain's CDR3 is CASSESRAGTDTQYF. Written as DNA, the CDR3 is TGCGCCAGCAGTGAGTCAAGGGCTGGCACAGATACGCAGTATTTT.

The V and J genes are TRBV12-3 or TRBV12-4 and TRBJ2-7; D possibly corresponds to TRBD1 (6 bases). The CDR3 totals 13 residues. V was clipped by 6 bases and J by 1 base, with 10 bases between them. The DNA for the CDR3 is TGTGCCAGCAGATTTACAGGGTCCTACGAGCAGTACTTC. It encodes CASRFTGSYEQYF.

The chain uses TRBV6-4 and TRBJ2-3, with D perhaps TRBD2 (6 bases). Trimming took off 6 bases at V and 2 bases at J, with 12 bases between the two ends. Germline lookup yields CDR1 MRHNA and CDR2 SNTAGT. The CDR3 loop spans 14 amino acids. In nucleotides, the CDR3 is TGTGCCAGCAGCCCGGGACTCTCCACAGATACGCAGTATTTT. Its protein is CASSPGLSTDTQYF.

The chain recombines TRBV19 with TRBJ2-1; 14 bases align to TRBD2. CDR3 length: 14 amino acids. Per germline, CDR1 LNHDA and CDR2 SQIVND (reference sequence). Losses at the gene ends were 4 bases for V and 7 bases for J; bases not matched to a gene: 0. CDR3 in amino acids: CASSRLAGGNEQFF. The CDR3 DNA reads TGTGCCAGTAGTAGACTAGCGGGAGGGAATGAGCAGTTCTTC.

V is TRBV18 and J is TRBJ1-1; a weak D match, TRBD1 (6 bases). V was shortened by 5 bases and J by 4 bases, with 11 bases between the two germline ends. This CDR3 contains 13 residues. Per germline, CDR1 KGHSH and CDR2 LQKENI. The CDR3 spells CASSTGTGTEAFF. The CDR3 DNA is TGTGCCAGCTCAACAGGGACGGGCACTGAAGCTTTCTTT.

This rearrangement joins TRBV6-5 to TRBJ2-7; D is possibly TRBD1 (6 bases). Germline assignment: CDR1 MNHEY and CDR2 SVGAGI. Trimming stripped 6 bases from V and 6 bases from J, with 15 bases between. This CDR3 comprises 13 residues. The CDR3 DNA reads as TGTGCCAGCAGGGGGGCGGAATGGGTCGAGCAGTACTTC. It encodes CASRGAEWVEQYF.

This chain links TRBV5-1 with TRBJ1-1; D is ambiguous. The CDR3 is 12 residues long. Deletions cut 0 bases from V and 3 bases from J, with 3 bases between. Germline V gene lookup returns CDR1 SGHRS and CDR2 YFSETQ. The chain's CDR3 is CASSLDYTEAFF. CDR3 DNA: TGCGCCAGCAGCTTGGACTACACTGAAGCTTTCTTT.

The chain has TRBV9 and TRBJ1-2, with a weak D call TRBD1 (6 bases). The CDR3 totals 14 residues. Trimming removed 4 bases from V and 8 bases from J, with 18 bases in between. Germline loops: CDR1 SGDLS, CDR2 YYNGEE. CDR3 in amino acids: CASSPGGGPRGYTF. The CDR3, as DNA: TGTGCCAGCAGCCCAGGTGGGGGGCCTCGGGGCTACACCTTC.

This clone came up once. DNA of the CDR3: TGTGCCAGCAGCGTAGAATTCGGGAACTATGGCTACACCTTC. Encoded protein: CASSVEFGNYGYTF. V gene TRBV9 combines with J gene TRBJ1-2; D ambiguous. The germline V gene encodes CDR1 SGDLS and CDR2 YYNGEE. The V end was cut by 0 bases, the J end by 2 bases, with 8 bases between. The CDR3 spans 14 residues.

The chain links TRBV14 to TRBJ2-7, with 12 bases identical to TRBD2. V shed 4 bases and J 6 bases; nucleotides not matched to a gene: 4. Germline CDR1 reads SGHDN; CDR2 reads FVKESK. The CDR3 is 14 amino acids. In DNA form, the CDR3 reads TGTGCCAGCAGCCCGATGGGACTAGCGGGCGAGCAGTACTTC. This gives the protein CASSPMGLAGEQYF. Using reference TRBV14 and TRBJ2-7 for the parts outside the CDR3, the full variable domain is EAGVTQFPSHSVIEKGQTVTLRCDPISGHDNLYWYRRVMGKEIKFLLHFVKESKQDESGMPNNRFLAERTGGTYSTLKVQPAELEDSGVYFCASSPMGLAGEQYFGPGTRLTVT.

The genes are TRBV28 and TRBJ2-7, with TRBD2 identical over 11 bases. In germline, CDR1 is MDHEN, CDR2 SYDVKM. This CDR3 contains 14 residues. With V trimmed by 9 bases and J by 0 bases, 4 bases remained unmatched. The CDR3 DNA is TGTGCCAGTACAACTAGCGGGGGCTCCTACGAGCAGTACTTC. Encoded protein: CASTTSGGSYEQYF.

This clone was picked up many times. The rearrangement joins TRBV5-5 to TRBJ1-6; no clear D. Germline V gene lookup returns CDR1 SGHKS and CDR2 YYEKEE (reference sequence). V lost 4 bases, J lost 7 bases, and 9 bases lay in between. The CDR3 spans 13 residues. In DNA form, the CDR3 reads TGTGCCAGCAGCCCCGTGGGGAATTCACCCCTCCACTTT. Amino acid sequence: CASSPVGNSPLHF.

This chain links TRBV5-4 with TRBJ1-6, with 8 bases that match TRBD1. There are 16 residues in the CDR3. V gave up 2 bases and J gave up 5 bases; unmatched junction bases: 6. The germline CDR1 and CDR2 sequences are SGHNT and YYREEE (reference sequence). This chain's CDR3 is CASSLDPGQDNSPLHF. The CDR3 DNA sequence: TGTGCCAGCAGCTTAGACCCGGGACAGGATAATTCACCCCTCCACTTT.

The CDR3 DNA reads as TGTGCCAGCAGTTTATGGGGCGGCAATCAGCCCCAGCATTTT. Encoded protein: CASSLWGGNQPQHF. The chain links TRBV27 to TRBJ1-5; TRBD1 might be the D (5 bases). Germline loops: CDR1 MNHEY, CDR2 SMNVEV (reference sequence). This CDR3 region has 14 residues. Trimming removed 1 base from V and 2 bases from J, with 6 bases in between.

The rearrangement joins TRBV5-1 to TRBJ2-7, with 11 bases lining up with TRBD2. Germline V gene data show CDR1 as SGHRS and CDR2 as YFSETQ. With 3 bases clipped from V and 2 bases from J, the junction kept 4 bases outside the gene matches. This CDR3 spans 15 amino acids. The CDR3 reads CASSWGTSGAYEQYF. CDR3 nucleotide sequence: TGCGCCAGCAGCTGGGGGACTAGCGGCGCCTACGAGCAGTACTTC.